A single sample gave rise to the 28 T cell receptor beta chains below, sequenced in a study of CD4 T cells in relation to SARS-CoV-2 and coronaviruses. Method: immunoSEQ multiplex PCR; TCRdb's copy keeps in-frame clones and lacks some. The table records about 30,000 clones, about three quarters of them present only once. No antigen has been assigned to these receptors. Sequencing was performed on memory CD4+ T cells from PBMCs, cultured in vitro. These receptors came from an adult with COVID-19.

This clone was seen only once. The chain employs TRBV10-3 and TRBJ2-2; 8 positions match TRBD1. The CDR3 consists of 16 residues. Unmatched junction bases numbered 9, after V lost 6 bases and J lost 3 bases. The germline gives CDR1 ENHRY, CDR2 SYGVKD. CDR3 sequence reads: CAIRDRADGYTGELFF. Here the CDR3 DNA reads TGTGCCATCAGGGACAGGGCAGATGGGTACACCGGGGAGCTGTTTTTT.

The chain joins TRBV5-1 to TRBJ2-7; no definite D call. Per germline, CDR1 SGHRS and CDR2 YFSETQ. The CDR3 consists of 13 residues. The V end was cut by 6 bases, the J end by 0 bases, with 10 bases between. CDR3 protein: CASNDEVSYEQYF. The CDR3 region has the DNA TGCGCCAGCAACGACGAGGTCTCCTACGAGCAGTACTTC.

The chain joins TRBV6-5 to TRBJ2-7; TRBD2 aligns across 13 bases. The germline gives CDR1 MNHEY, CDR2 SVGAGI. This CDR3 is 14 amino acids long. The trim removed 6 bases at V and 6 bases at J, leaving 5 bases unmatched. This CDR3 is CASSTGLAGSEQYF. The CDR3 DNA reads as TGTGCCAGCAGCACGGGACTAGCGGGATCCGAGCAGTACTTC.

V gene TRBV28 combines with J gene TRBJ1-2; D not certain. The length of the CDR3 is 15 residues. Trimming pared 2 bases from V and 0 bases from J, leaving 10 bases between. Germline loops: CDR1 MDHEN, CDR2 SYDVKM. Here the CDR3 reads CASSLTQAANYGYTF. In nucleotides, the CDR3 is TGTGCCAGCAGTTTAACTCAGGCAGCTAACTATGGCTACACCTTC.

The chain combines TRBV28 with TRBJ1-4; the match to TRBD1 covers 7 bases. CDR1 and CDR2 from the germline V gene are MDHEN and SYDVKM. The trim removed 3 bases at V and 0 bases at J, leaving 7 bases unmatched. There are 17 residues in the CDR3. The chain's CDR3 is CASSFSGQSATNEKLFF. CDR3 nucleotides: TGTGCCAGCAGTTTTTCGGGACAGAGTGCAACTAATGAAAAACTGTTTTTT.

V is TRBV15 and J is TRBJ2-1; unclear D gene. V was shortened by 3 bases and J by 4 bases, with 13 bases between the two germline ends. This CDR3 comprises 15 residues. The germline CDR1 and CDR2 sequences are LNHNV and YYDKDF (reference sequence). The DNA for the CDR3 is TGTGCCACCAGCAGTATTAATACCGCGTACAATGAGCAGTTCTTC. Protein: CATSSINTAYNEQFF.

The chain couples TRBV6-2 or TRBV6-3 to TRBJ2-3, with D possibly TRBD2 on 6 matching bases. Trimming took off 5 bases at V and 6 bases at J, with 12 bases between the two ends. Germline-derived CDR1 and CDR2 are MNHEY and SVGEGT. CDR3 length: 13 amino acids. The CDR3 DNA reads as TGTGCCAGCAGTCCACCCGCGGGGGATACGCAGTATTTT. Protein product: CASSPPAGDTQYF.

This clone was counted a single time. This chain connects TRBV5-1 to TRBJ2-1, with 13 bases fitting TRBD2. Unmatched junction bases numbered 2, after V lost 5 bases and J lost 3 bases. Germline V gene lookup returns CDR1 SGHRS and CDR2 YFSETQ. This CDR3 has 15 amino acids. The CDR3 is CASSRLAGGYNEQFF. The CDR3, as DNA: TGCGCCAGCAGTAGACTAGCGGGAGGCTACAATGAGCAGTTCTTC.

The rearrangement links TRBV27 to TRBJ2-7; 7 bases line up with TRBD1. Germline V CDR1 and CDR2: MNHEY, SMNVEV (reference sequence). Trimming at V came to 8 bases and at J to 4 bases, leaving 11 bases not matched to a gene. The CDR3 runs to 14 residues. The CDR3 DNA reads TGTGCCAGCGCGGCTCAAACCAGGGGGTACGAGCAGTACTTC. Amino acid sequence: CASAAQTRGYEQYF.

This clone was found once. The CDR3 protein is CASSNGVPIGTDTQYF. The CDR3 region has the DNA TGTGCCAGCAGCAATGGGGTCCCTATAGGCACAGATACGCAGTATTTT. The gene calls are TRBV21-1 and TRBJ2-3. TRBV21-1 is listed as a pseudogene. The CDR3 covers 16 residues.

The V and J genes are TRBV6-2 or TRBV6-3 and TRBJ1-1; D remains unclear. This CDR3 region has 13 residues. The germline V gene encodes CDR1 MNHEY and CDR2 SVGEGT. Trimming removed 2 bases from V and 3 bases from J, with 7 bases in between. DNA of the CDR3: TGTGCCAGCAGTTACAGGACTGACACTGAAGCTTTCTTT. This translates into CASSYRTDTEAFF.

The chain recombines TRBV2 with TRBJ2-7; 7 bases fit TRBD1. CDR3 size: 13 residues. CDR1 is SNHLY, CDR2 FYNNEI, per germline. The ends lost 7 bases at V and 5 bases at J; junction bases unmatched: 8. The CDR3 bases are TGTGCCAGCAAGGACGACAGGGCGAACGAGCAGTACTTC. Amino acid sequence: CASKDDRANEQYF.

This clone came up once. V gene TRBV27 combines with J gene TRBJ2-1; TRBD2 matches 12 bases. This CDR3 is 20 amino acids long. Germline CDR1 and CDR2: MNHEY and SMNVEV (reference sequence). V lost 6 bases to trimming and J lost 5 bases; unmatched junction nucleotides: 20. This chain's CDR3 is CASSQLGLAGGAGLNNEQFF. Here the CDR3 DNA reads TGTGCCAGCAGCCAACTTGGGCTAGCGGGAGGGGCGGGACTTAACAATGAGCAGTTCTTC.

This clone was found a few times. The chain is built from TRBV5-4 and TRBJ2-4; D is possibly TRBD2 (7 bases). The CDR3 has 15 residues. Germline V CDR1 and CDR2: SGHNT, YYREEE (reference sequence). V was trimmed by 4 bases and J by 7 bases, leaving 18 bases between them. The CDR3: CASSRDWGGPNIQYF. CDR3 DNA sequence: TGTGCCAGCAGCCGGGACTGGGGGGGCCCTAACATTCAGTACTTC.

The rearrangement uses TRBV6-6 and TRBJ1-4; D might be TRBD1 (5 bases). In germline, CDR1 is MNHNY, CDR2 SVGAGI (reference sequence). The CDR3 is made up of 15 amino acids. The V end lost 6 bases, the J end lost 12 bases, and 23 bases lay between the germline ends. This CDR3 is CASRIGRGGLGELFF. As DNA, the CDR3 is TGTGCCAGCAGGATTGGACGGGGAGGGTTGGGGGAACTGTTTTTT.

Only a few counts were recorded for this clone. The rearrangement joins TRBV27 to TRBJ1-4; D not resolved. Trimming stripped 4 bases from V and 5 bases from J, with 11 bases between. Germline V gene data show CDR1 as MNHEY and CDR2 as SMNVEV (reference sequence). The CDR3 totals 14 residues. CDR3 loop: CASSSGGFNEKLFF. Written as DNA, the CDR3 is TGTGCCAGCAGTTCAGGTGGCTTCAATGAAAAACTGTTTTTT.

The J gene is TRBJ1-5, the V gene TRBV2, with D perhaps TRBD1 (6 bases). In germline, CDR1 is SNHLY, CDR2 FYNNEI. CDR3 length: 16 amino acids. The ends were cut back, 4 bases at V and 1 base at J, with 14 bases in the middle. In DNA form, the CDR3 reads TGTGCCAGCAGTGGATACAGGGCCATCAGCAATCAGCCCCAGCATTTT. This sequence encodes CASSGYRAISNQPQHF.

This chain joins TRBV28 and TRBJ2-1; no clear D. Germline-derived CDR1 and CDR2 are MDHEN and SYDVKM. The germline V and J ends were trimmed by 1 base and 9 bases, with 16 bases remaining between them. This CDR3 spans 15 amino acids. The CDR3 sequence is CASSLSAGPKGEQFF. CDR3 DNA: TGTGCCAGCAGTTTATCGGCAGGCCCTAAGGGTGAGCAGTTCTTC.

The chain combines TRBV10-2 with TRBJ2-7, with 8 bases that match TRBD2. With 8 bases clipped from V and 3 bases from J, the junction kept 21 bases outside the gene matches. CDR3 size: 18 residues. Looked up from germline, CDR1 is WSHSY and CDR2 is SAAADI. The CDR3 bases are TGCGCCAGCTCGGACCCCGGGGGCCGGGAGGGCCAAGGCTACGAGCAGTACTTC. Its translation: CASSDPGGREGQGYEQYF.

J is TRBJ2-4 and V is TRBV14, with TRBD2 as a possible D gene (5 bases). From germline, CDR1 is SGHDN and CDR2 FVKESK. The V end was cut by 4 bases, the J end by 2 bases, with 9 bases between. The CDR3 has 14 amino acids. The CDR3: CASSPPGSKNIQYF. The CDR3, as DNA: TGTGCCAGCAGCCCCCCGGGATCCAAAAACATTCAGTACTTC.

This clone was picked up a small number of times. The chain combines TRBV13 with TRBJ2-7; D possibly corresponds to TRBD1 (6 bases). Trimming shortened V by 0 bases and J by 3 bases, and 15 bases separated the two germline ends. From germline, CDR1 is PRHDT and CDR2 FYEKMQ (reference sequence). The CDR3 is 16 amino acids. CDR3 amino acids: CASSLGGARTVYEQYF. The CDR3 nucleotides read TGTGCCAGCAGCTTAGGGGGGGCCAGAACGGTCTACGAGCAGTACTTC.

The gene calls are TRBV28 and TRBJ1-2; 8 bases map to TRBD1. The CDR3 covers 14 residues. Germline V gene data show CDR1 as MDHEN and CDR2 as SYDVKM. With 3 bases clipped from V and 3 bases from J, the junction kept 3 bases outside the gene matches. The CDR3 nucleotides read TGTGCCAGCAGTTTGACAGGGGTGGACTATGGCTACACCTTC. Translation: CASSLTGVDYGYTF.

The genes are TRBV7-3 and TRBJ1-5; D is unresolved. This CDR3 has 15 amino acids. Germline assignment: CDR1 SGHTA and CDR2 FQGTGA. V was cut by 1 base and J by 0 bases, with 7 bases left in between. In DNA form, the CDR3 reads TGTGCCAGCAGCTTAAACAGAGATAGCAATCAGCCCCAGCATTTT. Residues: CASSLNRDSNQPQHF.

The chain combines TRBV7-3 with TRBJ1-2; D uncertain. The germline V gene has CDR1 SGHTA and CDR2 FQGTGA. The germline V and J ends were trimmed by 5 bases and 0 bases, with 7 bases remaining between them. The CDR3 sequence is 13 residues long. CDR3 sequence: CASSPQPNYGYTF. CDR3 nucleotides: TGTGCCAGCAGCCCTCAGCCTAACTATGGCTACACCTTC.

This clone was picked up a small number of times. V usage is TRBV5-1 and J usage is TRBJ2-7; D remains unclear. Trimming removed 0 bases from V and 0 bases from J, with 7 bases in between. The CDR3 is 14 residues long. CDR1 is SGHRS and CDR2 is YFSETQ in the germline V gene. The CDR3 loop reads CASSLEVTSYEQYF. The CDR3 nucleotides read TGCGCCAGCAGCTTGGAAGTGACCTCCTACGAGCAGTACTTC.

The gene calls are TRBV12-3 or TRBV12-4 and TRBJ1-5; the D is unclear. This CDR3 spans 12 amino acids. Between the trimmed V and J ends, which lost 4 bases and 5 bases, there was a span of 6 bases. CDR3 loop: CASSYSDQPQHF. The CDR3 DNA is TGTGCCAGCAGTTACAGCGATCAGCCCCAGCATTTT.

The chain carries TRBV18 and TRBJ1-2; possible D gene TRBD1, 5 bases. There are 15 residues in the CDR3. V lost 3 bases, J lost 0 bases, and 11 bases lay in between. The germline V gene has CDR1 KGHSH and CDR2 LQKENI. The CDR3 DNA reads TGTGCCAGCTCACCTCTTCAGGGAACTAACTATGGCTACACCTTC. It specifies CASSPLQGTNYGYTF.

The chain has TRBV27 and TRBJ2-7, with D tentatively TRBD2 (5 bases). CDR1 MNHEY and CDR2 SMNVEV come from the germline V gene (reference sequence). The CDR3 runs 17 residues. V was shortened by 4 bases and J by 6 bases, with 25 bases between the two germline ends. The CDR3 DNA sequence: TGTGCCAGCAGTTACGACTATGAAACTAGTGTCAGAGGCGAGCAGTACTTC. This codes for CASSYDYETSVRGEQYF.